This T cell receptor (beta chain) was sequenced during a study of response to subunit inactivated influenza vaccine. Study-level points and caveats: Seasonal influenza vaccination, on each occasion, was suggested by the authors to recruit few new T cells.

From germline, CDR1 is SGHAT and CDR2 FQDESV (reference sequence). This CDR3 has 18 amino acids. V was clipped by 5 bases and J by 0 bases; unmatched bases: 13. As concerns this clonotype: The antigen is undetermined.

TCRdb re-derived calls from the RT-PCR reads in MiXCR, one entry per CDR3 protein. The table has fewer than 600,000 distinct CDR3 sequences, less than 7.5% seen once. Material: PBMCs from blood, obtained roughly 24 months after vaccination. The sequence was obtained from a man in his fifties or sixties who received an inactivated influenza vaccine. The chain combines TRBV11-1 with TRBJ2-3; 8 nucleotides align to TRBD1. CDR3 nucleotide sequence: TGTGCCAGCAGCACCCTTCGAGGGACAGGACTTAGCACAGATACGCAGTATTTT. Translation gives CASSTLRGTGLSTDTQYF.